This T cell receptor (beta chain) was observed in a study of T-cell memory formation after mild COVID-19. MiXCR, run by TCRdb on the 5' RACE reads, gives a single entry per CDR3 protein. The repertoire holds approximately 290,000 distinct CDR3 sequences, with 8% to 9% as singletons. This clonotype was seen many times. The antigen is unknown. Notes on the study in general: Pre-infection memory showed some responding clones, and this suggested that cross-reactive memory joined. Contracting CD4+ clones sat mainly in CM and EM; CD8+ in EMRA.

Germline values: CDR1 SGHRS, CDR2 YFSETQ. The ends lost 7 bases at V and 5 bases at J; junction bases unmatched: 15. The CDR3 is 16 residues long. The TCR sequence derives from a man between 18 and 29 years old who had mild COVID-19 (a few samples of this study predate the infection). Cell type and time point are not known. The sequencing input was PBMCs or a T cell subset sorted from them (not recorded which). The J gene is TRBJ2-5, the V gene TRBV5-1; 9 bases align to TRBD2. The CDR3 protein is CASSIVSGGPLETQYF. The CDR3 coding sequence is TGCGCCAGCTCTATCGTTAGCGGGGGACCTTTGGAGACCCAGTACTTC.